This T cell receptor beta chain was recorded in a study of shared clonotypes between healthy human individuals. Looking at the study overall: A couple of women and a few men aged 18 to 49 made up the donors. Study findings and constraints: Clonotype sharing among donors likely depends on sequencing depth. With four donors compared, approximately 5.5% of naive CD4 clonotypes were shared.

Around 30,000 T cell genomes, or about 200 ng DNA, went into the sorted-subset replicate PCRs. This table comes from immunoSEQ multiplex PCR, and its TCRdb copy is limited to in-frame clones, with some not included. Among 1,400,000 or so clones listed, less than 99% were seen once. The count of this clone is one. The antigen is undetermined. The sample comprised naive CD4+ T cells sorted from blood. Regarding subset: CD45RA+ positively selected. This TCR derives from a man aged 25-40 years in good health.

CDR3 sequence (DNA): TGTGCCAGCAGAAAAGGGGGGAACACTGAAGCTTTCTTT. It translates to CASRKGGNTEAFF. The V gene is TRBV7-9, the J gene TRBJ1-1, with D possibly matching TRBD1 (6 bases). The CDR3 consists of 13 residues. Germline V gives CDR1 SEHNR, CDR2 FQNEAQ (reference sequence). The V gene lost 6 bases and the J gene lost 1 base, with 9 bases spanning the gap.